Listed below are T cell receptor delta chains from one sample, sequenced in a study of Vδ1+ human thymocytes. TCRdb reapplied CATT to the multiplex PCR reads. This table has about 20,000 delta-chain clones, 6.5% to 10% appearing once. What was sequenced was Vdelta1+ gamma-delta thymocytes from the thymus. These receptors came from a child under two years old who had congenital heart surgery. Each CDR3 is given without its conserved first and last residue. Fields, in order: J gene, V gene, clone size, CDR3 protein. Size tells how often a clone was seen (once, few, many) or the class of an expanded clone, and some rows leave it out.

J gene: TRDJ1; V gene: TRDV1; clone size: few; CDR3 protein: ALGGIEKRPSRRRGTHPYADKLI
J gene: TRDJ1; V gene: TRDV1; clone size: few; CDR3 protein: ALGERYTDAVLGKKWDKLI
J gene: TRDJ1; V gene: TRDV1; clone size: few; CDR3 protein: ALGAGDTTDKLI
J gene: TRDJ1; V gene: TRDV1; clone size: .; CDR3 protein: ALVRGGKLI
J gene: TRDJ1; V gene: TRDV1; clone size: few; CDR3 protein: ALGELAKPGLTSTTGGPYTDKLI
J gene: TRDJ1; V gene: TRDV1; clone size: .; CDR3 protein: ALGAQALGHTDKLI
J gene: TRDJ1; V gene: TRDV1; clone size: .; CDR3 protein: ALGEPLLVLGTDKLI
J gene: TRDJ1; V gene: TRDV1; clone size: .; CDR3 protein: ALGEWDFPYWGIRDTDKLI
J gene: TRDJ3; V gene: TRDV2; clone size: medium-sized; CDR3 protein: ACVPFYWGIPGSSWDTRQMF
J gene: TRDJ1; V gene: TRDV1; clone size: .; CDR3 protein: ALGELPGKLI
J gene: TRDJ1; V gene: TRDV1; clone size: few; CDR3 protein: ALGVPSPHVLGDTPIYTDKLI
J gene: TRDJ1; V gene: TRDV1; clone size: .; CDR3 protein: ALGELGRGNFLVLGDKGELI
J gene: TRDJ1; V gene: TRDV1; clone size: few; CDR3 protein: ALGEHNPQTRGIRRKTDKLI
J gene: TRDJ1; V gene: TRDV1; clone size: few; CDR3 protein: ALGEPFLDLLGDTRYTDKLI
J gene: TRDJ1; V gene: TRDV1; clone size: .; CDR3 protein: ALGDYPRKLI
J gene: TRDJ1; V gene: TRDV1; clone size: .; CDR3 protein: ALGELARVGGYTDKLI
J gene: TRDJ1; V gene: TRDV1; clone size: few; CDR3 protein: ALGDLGSSFLLGDTRTDKLI
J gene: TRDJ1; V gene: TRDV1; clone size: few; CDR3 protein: ALGILSRTDKLI
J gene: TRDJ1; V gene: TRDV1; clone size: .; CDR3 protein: ALGASGLRGIHLGKLI
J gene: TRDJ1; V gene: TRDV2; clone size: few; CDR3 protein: ACDTALSGGPDKLI
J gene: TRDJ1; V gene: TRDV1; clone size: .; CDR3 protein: ALGELVGPYTDKLI
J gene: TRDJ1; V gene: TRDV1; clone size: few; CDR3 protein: ALGEFSYNRIGEADKLI
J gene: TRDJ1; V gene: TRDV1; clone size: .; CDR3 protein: ALGELPSSCTGGELI
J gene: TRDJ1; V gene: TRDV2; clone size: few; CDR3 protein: ACGLVLGGDKLI
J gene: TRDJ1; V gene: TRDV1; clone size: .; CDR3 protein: ALGEEIPAPMYTDKLI
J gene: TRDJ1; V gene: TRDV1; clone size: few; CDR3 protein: ALGQSTGGYTDKLI
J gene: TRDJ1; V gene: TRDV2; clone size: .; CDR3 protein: ACATTGGCTDKLI
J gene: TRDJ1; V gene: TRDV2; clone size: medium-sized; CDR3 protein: ASVLGDPSDKLI
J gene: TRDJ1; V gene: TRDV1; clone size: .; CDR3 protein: ALGEPKGLPRSLGDTSGKLI
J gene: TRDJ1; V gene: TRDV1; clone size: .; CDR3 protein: ALGELSDRGWGIKGCTDKLI
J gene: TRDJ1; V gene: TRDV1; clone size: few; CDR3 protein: ALGEWALPGENTDKLI
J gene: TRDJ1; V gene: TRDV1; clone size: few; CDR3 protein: ALGEVVPYWGIKETDKLI
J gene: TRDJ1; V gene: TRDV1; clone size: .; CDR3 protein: ALGELPRLSGGMGYTDKLI
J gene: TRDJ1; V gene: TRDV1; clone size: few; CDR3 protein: ALGEPTRGLPRRYTDKLI
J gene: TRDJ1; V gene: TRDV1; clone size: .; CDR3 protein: ALGEQTVGDKSYTDKLI
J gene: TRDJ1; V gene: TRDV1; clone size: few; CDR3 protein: ALGDAYGWGIRTTDKLI
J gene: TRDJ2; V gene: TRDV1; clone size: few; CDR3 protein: ALGELTTLTAQLF
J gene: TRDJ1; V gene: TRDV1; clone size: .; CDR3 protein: ALGELAFLRRELRGYTDKLI
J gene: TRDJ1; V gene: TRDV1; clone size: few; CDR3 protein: ALGESSQYTDKLI
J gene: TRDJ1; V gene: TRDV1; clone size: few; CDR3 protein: ALGEPFQADTRGNDKLI
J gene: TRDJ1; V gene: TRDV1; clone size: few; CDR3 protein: ALGEPPPGVLGDTRADKLI
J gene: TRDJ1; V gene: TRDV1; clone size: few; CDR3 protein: ALGEQVPTWGIRGNGDKLI